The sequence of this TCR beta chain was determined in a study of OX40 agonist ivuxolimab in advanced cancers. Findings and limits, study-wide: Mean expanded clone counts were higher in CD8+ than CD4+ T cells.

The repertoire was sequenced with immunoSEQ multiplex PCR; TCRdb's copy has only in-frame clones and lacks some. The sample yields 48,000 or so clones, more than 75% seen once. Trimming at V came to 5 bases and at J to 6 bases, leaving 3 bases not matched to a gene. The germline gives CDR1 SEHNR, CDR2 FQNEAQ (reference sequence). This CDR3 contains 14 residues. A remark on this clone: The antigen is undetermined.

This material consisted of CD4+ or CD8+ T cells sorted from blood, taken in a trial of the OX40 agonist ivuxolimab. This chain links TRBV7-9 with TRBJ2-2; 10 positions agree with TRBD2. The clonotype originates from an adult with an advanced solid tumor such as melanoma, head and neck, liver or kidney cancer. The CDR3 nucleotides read TGTGCCAGCAGCATCCTAGCGGGAGCCGGGGAGCTGTTTTTT. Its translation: CASSILAGAGELFF.